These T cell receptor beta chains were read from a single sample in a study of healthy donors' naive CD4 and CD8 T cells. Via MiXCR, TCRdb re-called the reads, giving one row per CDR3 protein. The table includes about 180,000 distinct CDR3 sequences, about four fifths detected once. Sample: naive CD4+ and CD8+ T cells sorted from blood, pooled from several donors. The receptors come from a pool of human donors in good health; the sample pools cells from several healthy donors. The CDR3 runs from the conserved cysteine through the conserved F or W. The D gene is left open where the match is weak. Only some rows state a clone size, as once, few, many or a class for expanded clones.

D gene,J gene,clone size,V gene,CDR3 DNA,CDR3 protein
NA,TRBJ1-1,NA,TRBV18,TGTGCCAGCTCACCCGGCAGGGGCGGAACTGAAGCTTTCTTT,CASSPGRGGTEAFF
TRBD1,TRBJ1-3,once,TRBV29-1,TGCAGCGTTGAAGGACAGGGCAAACACACCATATATTTT,CSVEGQGKHTIYF
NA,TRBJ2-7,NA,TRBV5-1,TGCGCCAGCAGCCGTAACTACGAGCGGTACTTC,CASSRNYERYF
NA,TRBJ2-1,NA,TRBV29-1,TGCAGCGTTGGGACGGAGGGCAATGAGCAGTTCTTC,CSVGTEGNEQFF
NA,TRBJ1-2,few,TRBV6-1,TGTGCCAGCAATCCCCCGACCGGGACCTTTTACTATGGCTACACCTTC,CASNPPTGTFYYGYTF
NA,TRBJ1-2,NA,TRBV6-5,TGTGCCAGCAGTTACTCCCGGGGGTGGGGCCTCGGCTACACCTTC,CASSYSRGWGLGYTF
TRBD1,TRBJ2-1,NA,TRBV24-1,TGTGCCACCAGTGAAGCAACGGGACAGGGAGACAATGAGCAGTTCTTC,CATSEATGQGDNEQFF
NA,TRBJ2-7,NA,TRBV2,TGTGCCAGCACCCCAAACTACGAGCAGTACTTC,CASTPNYEQYF
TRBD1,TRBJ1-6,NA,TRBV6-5,TGTGCCAGCAGTAGTCACAGGGGGTATAATTCACCCCTCCACTTT,CASSSHRGYNSPLHF
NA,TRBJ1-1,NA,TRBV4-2,TGCGCCAGCAGCCAAGAGGAGAAATTGAACACTGAAGCTTTCTTT,CASSQEEKLNTEAFF
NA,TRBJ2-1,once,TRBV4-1,TGCGCCAGCAGCCAAGCTTCGGGGGATGAGCAGTTCTTC,CASSQASGDEQFF
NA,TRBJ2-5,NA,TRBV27,TGTGCCAGCAGTTTAACAGGGTGGCAAGAGACCCAGTACTTC,CASSLTGWQETQYF
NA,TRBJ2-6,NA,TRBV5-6,TGTGCCAGCAGCTTGGGTCGGGGAAGCGTCGGGGCCAACGTCCTGACTTTC,CASSLGRGSVGANVLTF
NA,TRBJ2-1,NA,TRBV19,TGTGCCAGCAGCCAAGAGGCAAATGAGCAGTTCTTC,CASSQEANEQFF